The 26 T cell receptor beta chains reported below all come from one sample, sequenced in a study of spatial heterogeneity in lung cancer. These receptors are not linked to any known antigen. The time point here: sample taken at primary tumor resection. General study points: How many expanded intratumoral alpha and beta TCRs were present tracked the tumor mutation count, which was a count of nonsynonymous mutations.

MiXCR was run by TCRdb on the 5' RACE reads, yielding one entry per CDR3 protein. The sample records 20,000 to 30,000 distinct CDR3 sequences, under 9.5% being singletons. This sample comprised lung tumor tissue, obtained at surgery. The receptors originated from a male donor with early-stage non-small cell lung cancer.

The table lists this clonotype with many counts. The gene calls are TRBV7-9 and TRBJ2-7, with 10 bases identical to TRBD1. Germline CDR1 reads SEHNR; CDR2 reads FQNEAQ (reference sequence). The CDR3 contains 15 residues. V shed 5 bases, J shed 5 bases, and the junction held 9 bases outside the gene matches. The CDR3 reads CASSPQGTGADEQYF. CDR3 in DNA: TGTGCCAGCAGCCCACAAGGGACAGGGGCTGACGAGCAGTACTTC. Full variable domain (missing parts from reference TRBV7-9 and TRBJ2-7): DTGVSQNPRHKITKRGQNVTFRCDPISEHNRLYWYRQTLGQGPEFLTYFQNEAQLEKSRLLSDRFSAERPKGSFSTLEIQRTEQGDSAMYLCASSPQGTGADEQYFGPGTRLTVT.

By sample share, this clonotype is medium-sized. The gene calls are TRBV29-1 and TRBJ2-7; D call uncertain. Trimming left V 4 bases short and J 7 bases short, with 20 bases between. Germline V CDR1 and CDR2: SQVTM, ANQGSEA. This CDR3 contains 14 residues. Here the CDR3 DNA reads TGCAGCGTTGGCCCCTCTGTCCCGCCCGGGGAGCAGTACTTC. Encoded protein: CSVGPSVPPGEQYF.

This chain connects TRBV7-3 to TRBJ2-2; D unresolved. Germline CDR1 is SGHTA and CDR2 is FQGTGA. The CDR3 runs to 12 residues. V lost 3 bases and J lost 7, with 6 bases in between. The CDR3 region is CASSFSHGELFF. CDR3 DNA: TGTGCCAGCAGCTTTAGTCACGGGGAGCTGTTTTTT. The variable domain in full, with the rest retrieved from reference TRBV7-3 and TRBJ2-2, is GAGVSQTPSNKVTEKGKYVELRCDPISGHTALYWYRQSLGQGPEFLIYFQGTGAADDSGLPNDRFFAVRPEGSVSTLKIQRTERGDSAVYLCASSFSHGELFFGEGSRLTVL.

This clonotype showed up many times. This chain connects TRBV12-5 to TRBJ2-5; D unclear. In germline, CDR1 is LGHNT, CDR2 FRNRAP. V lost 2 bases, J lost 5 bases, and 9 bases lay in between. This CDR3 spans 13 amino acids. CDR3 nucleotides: TGTGCTAGTGGTTTGTCCGGAAGGGAGACCCAGTACTTC. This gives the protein CASGLSGRETQYF.

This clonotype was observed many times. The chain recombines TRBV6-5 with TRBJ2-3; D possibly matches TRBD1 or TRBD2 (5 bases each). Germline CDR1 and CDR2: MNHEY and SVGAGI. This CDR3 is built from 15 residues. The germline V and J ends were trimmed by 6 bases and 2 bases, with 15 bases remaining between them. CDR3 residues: CASRYSGGDTDTQYF. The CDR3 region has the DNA TGTGCCAGCAGGTACAGTGGGGGAGACACAGATACGCAGTATTTT.

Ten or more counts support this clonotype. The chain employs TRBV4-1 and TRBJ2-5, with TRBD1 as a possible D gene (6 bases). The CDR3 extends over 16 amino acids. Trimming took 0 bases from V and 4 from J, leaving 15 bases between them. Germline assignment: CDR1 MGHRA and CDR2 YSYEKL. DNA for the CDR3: TGCGCCAGCAGCCAAGATGTACAGGGTATAGGAGAGACCCAGTACTTC. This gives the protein CASSQDVQGIGETQYF.

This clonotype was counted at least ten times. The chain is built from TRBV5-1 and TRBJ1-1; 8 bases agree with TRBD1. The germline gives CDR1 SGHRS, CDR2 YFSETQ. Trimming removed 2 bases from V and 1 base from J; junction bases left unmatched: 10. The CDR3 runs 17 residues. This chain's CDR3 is CASSFQGADAWNTEAFF. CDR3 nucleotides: TGCGCCAGCAGCTTTCAGGGGGCAGATGCATGGAACACTGAAGCTTTCTTT. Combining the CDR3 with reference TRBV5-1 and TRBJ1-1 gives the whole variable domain KAGVTQTPRYLIKTRGQQVTLSCSPISGHRSVSWYQQTPGQGLQFLFEYFSETQRNKGNFPGRFSGRQFSNSRSEMNVSTLELGDSALYLCASSFQGADAWNTEAFFGQGTRLTVV.

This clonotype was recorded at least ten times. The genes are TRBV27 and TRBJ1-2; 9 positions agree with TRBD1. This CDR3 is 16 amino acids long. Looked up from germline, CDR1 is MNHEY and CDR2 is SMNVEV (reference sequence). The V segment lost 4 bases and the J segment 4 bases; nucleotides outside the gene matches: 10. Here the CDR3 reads CASSSPTQGAGYGYTF. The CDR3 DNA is TGTGCCAGCAGTTCCCCTACACAGGGGGCTGGCTATGGCTACACCTTC.

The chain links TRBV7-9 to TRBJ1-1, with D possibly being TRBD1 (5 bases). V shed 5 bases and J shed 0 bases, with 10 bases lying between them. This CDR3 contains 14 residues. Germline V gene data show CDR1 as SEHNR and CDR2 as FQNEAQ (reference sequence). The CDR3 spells CASSKGPLNTEAFF. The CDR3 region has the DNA TGTGCCAGCAGCAAGGGACCGCTGAACACTGAAGCTTTCTTT. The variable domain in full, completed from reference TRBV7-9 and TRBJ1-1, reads DTGVSQNPRHKITKRGQNVTFRCDPISEHNRLYWYRQTLGQGPEFLTYFQNEAQLEKSRLLSDRFSAERPKGSFSTLEIQRTEQGDSAMYLCASSKGPLNTEAFFGQGTRLTVV.

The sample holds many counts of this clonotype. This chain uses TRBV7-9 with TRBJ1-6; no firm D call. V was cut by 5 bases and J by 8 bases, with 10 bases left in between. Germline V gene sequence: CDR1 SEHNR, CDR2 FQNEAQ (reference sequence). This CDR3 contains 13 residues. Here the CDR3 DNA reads TGTGCCAGCAGCCTAGATGGGGATTCACCCCTCCACTTT. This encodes CASSLDGDSPLHF.

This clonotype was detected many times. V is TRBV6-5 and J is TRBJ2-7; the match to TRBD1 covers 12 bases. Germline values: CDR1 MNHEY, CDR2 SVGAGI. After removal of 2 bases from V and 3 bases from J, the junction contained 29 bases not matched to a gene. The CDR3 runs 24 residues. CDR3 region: CASSYPFRDRGRGRLRDSNYEQYF. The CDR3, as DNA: TGTGCCAGCAGTTACCCCTTTCGGGACAGGGGGCGAGGGAGATTGAGGGATTCCAACTACGAGCAGTACTTC.

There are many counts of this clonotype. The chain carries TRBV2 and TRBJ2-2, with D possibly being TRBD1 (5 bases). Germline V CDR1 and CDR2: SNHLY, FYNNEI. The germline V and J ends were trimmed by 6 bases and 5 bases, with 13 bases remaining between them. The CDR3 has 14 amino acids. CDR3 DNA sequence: TGTGCCAGCAGAGGGGCCCTTGGGACCGGGGAGCTGTTTTTT. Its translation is CASRGALGTGELFF.

In DNA form, the CDR3 reads TGTGCCGCTAATAACGGGAAAGTAATCAATGAGCAGTTCTTC. It encodes CAANNGKVINEQFF. The chain employs TRBV19 and TRBJ2-1; tentative D call: TRBD2 (5 bases). CDR1 LNHDA and CDR2 SQIVND come from the germline V gene (reference sequence). Trimming pared 11 bases from V and 6 bases from J, leaving 20 bases between. The CDR3 loop spans 14 amino acids. Drawing the rest from reference TRBV19 and TRBJ2-1, the complete variable domain is DGGITQSPKYLFRKEGQNVTLSCEQNLNHDAMYWYRQDPGQGLRLIYYSQIVNDFQKGDIAEGYSVSREKKESFPLTVTSAQKNPTAFYLCAANNGKVINEQFFGPGTRLTVL.

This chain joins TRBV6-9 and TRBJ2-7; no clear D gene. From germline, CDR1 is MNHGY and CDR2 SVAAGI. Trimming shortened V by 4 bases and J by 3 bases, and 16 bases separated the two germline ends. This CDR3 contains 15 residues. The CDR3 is CASSSRPSKGYEQYF. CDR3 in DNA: TGTGCCAGCAGTTCAAGACCGTCCAAGGGCTACGAGCAGTACTTC.

In nucleotides, the CDR3 is TGTGCCATCAGTGGACAGGGGTCAACAGATACGCAGTATTTT. The encoded protein is CAISGQGSTDTQYF. The rearrangement uses TRBV10-3 and TRBJ2-3; 8 bases are a match to TRBD1. The CDR3 contains 14 residues. V lost 4 bases to trimming and J lost 3 bases; unmatched junction nucleotides: 3. Germline CDR1 ENHRY, CDR2 SYGVKD.

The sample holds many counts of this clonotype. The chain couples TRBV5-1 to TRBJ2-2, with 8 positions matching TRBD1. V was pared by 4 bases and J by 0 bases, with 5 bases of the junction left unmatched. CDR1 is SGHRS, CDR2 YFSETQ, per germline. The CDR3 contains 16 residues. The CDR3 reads CASSAWTGTNTGELFF. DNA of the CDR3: TGCGCCAGCAGCGCCTGGACAGGGACGAACACCGGGGAGCTGTTTTTT.

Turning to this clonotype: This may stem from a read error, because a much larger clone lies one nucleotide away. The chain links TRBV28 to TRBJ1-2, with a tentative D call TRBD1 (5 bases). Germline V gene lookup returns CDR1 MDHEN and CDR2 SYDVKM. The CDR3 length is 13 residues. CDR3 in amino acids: CASGFRALYGYTF. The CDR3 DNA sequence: TGTGCCAGCGGTTTCAGGGCTCTCTATGGCTACACCTTC.

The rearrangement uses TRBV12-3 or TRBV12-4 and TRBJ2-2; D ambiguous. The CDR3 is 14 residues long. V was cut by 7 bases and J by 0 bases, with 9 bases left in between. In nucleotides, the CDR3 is TGTGCCAGCAAGACACGAACGAACACCGGGGAGCTGTTTTTT. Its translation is CASKTRTNTGELFF.

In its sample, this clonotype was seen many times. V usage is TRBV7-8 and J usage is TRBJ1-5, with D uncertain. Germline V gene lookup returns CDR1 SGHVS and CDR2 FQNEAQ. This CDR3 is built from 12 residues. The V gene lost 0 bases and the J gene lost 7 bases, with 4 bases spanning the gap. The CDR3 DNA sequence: TGTGCCAGCAGCTTAGCCTGGCAGCCCCAGCATTTT. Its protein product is CASSLAWQPQHF. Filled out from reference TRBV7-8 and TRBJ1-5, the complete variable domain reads GAGVSQSPRYKVAKRGQDVALRCDPISGHVSLFWYQQALGQGPEFLTYFQNEAQLDKSGLPSDRFFAERPEGSVSTLKIQRTQQEDSAVYLCASSLAWQPQHFGDGTRLSIL.

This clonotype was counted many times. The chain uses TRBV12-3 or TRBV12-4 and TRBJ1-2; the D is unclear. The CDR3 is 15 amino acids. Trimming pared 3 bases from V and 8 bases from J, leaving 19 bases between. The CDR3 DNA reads TGTGCCAGCAGTTTTCCGGCGGGAGCGGTAAAGGGCTACACCTTC. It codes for CASSFPAGAVKGYTF.

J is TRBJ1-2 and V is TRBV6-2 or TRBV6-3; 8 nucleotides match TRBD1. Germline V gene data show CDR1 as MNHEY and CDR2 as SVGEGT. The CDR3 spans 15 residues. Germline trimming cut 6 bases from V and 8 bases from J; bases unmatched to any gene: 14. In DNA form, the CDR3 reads TGTGCCAGCAGCCCCGGACAGGGCAGGCTTCACGGCTACACCTTC. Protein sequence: CASSPGQGRLHGYTF.

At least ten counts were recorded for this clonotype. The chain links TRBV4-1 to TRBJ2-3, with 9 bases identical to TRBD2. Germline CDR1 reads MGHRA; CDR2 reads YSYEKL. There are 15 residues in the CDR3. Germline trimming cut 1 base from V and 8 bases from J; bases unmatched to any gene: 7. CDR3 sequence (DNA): TGCGCCAGCAGCCAAGGTAGCGGGGGCCAAGGTACGCAGTATTTT. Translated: CASSQGSGGQGTQYF.

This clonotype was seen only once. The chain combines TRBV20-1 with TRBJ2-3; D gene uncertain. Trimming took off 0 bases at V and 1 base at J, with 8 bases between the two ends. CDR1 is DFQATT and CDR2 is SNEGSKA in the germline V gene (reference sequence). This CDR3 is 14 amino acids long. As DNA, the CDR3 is TGCAGTGCTAGAGATGAGGATGGCACAGATACGCAGTATTTT. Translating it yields CSARDEDGTDTQYF.

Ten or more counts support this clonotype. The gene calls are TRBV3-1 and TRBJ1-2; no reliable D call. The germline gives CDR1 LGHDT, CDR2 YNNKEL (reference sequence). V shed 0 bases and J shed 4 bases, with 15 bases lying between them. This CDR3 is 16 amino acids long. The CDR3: CASSQDLTFGSYGYTF. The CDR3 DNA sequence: TGTGCCAGCAGCCAAGATCTAACTTTCGGGAGCTATGGCTACACCTTC.

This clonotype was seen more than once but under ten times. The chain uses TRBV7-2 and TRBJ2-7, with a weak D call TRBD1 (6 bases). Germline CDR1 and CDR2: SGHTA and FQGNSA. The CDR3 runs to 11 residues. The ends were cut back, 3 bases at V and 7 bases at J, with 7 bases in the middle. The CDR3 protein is CASSLQGEQYF. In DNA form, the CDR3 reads TGTGCCAGCAGCTTGCAGGGGGAGCAGTACTTC.

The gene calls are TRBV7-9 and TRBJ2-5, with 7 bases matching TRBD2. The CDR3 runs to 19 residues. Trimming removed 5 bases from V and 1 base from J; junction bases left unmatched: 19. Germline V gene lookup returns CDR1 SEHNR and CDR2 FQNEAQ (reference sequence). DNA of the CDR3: TGTGCCAGCAGCCCCCAGAGGGGAGGGTCAAATTCTATCCAAGAGACCCAGTACTTC. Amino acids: CASSPQRGGSNSIQETQYF. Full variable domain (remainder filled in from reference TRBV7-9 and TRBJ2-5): DTGVSQNPRHKITKRGQNVTFRCDPISEHNRLYWYRQTLGQGPEFLTYFQNEAQLEKSRLLSDRFSAERPKGSFSTLEIQRTEQGDSAMYLCASSPQRGGSNSIQETQYFGPGTRLLVL.